These 27 T cell receptor beta chains were sequenced from one sample in a study of shared clonotypes between healthy human individuals. Profiled with immunoSEQ multiplex PCR; TCRdb holds only in-frame clones, not every one. The sample yields about 2.1 million clones, 80% to 95% seen once. Selected positively for CCR7 and CD45RO-negative, naive CD8 cells excluded terminally differentiated effector memory CD45RA+ cells. The source material was naive CD8+ T cells from PBMCs. The origin of the receptors is a man between 18 and 35 years old in good health. Some clones in this sample may be carry-over from other donors' samples.

This clone appeared once. The chain uses TRBV15 and TRBJ2-5; D is uncertain. The CDR3 loop spans 14 amino acids. The V gene's germline CDR1 is LNHNV and CDR2 YYDKDF (reference sequence). The germline V and J ends were trimmed by 4 bases and 5 bases, with 14 bases remaining between them. CDR3 in DNA: TGTGCCACCAGCACAAGACCCTTTCTGGAGACCCAGTACTTC. Amino acids: CATSTRPFLETQYF.

CDR3 coding DNA: TGTGCCAGCAGGGGGATCTCCACAGATACGCAGTATTTT. Encoded protein: CASRGISTDTQYF. The rearrangement links TRBV6-4 to TRBJ2-3; D call uncertain. Germline V CDR1 and CDR2: MRHNA, SNTAGT. This CDR3 spans 13 amino acids. Between the trimmed V and J ends, which lost 6 bases and 2 bases, there was a span of 9 bases.

The gene calls are TRBV4-1 and TRBJ2-1; D is undetermined. Looked up from germline, CDR1 is MGHRA and CDR2 is YSYEKL. This CDR3 spans 14 amino acids. The ends were cut back, 3 bases at V and 4 bases at J, with 10 bases in the middle. The CDR3 DNA reads as TGCGCCAGCAGCCATGTGGTAGGGTACAATGAGCAGTTCTTC. It yields the protein CASSHVVGYNEQFF.

This sequence joins TRBV7-8 and TRBJ1-5; 10 bases line up with TRBD1. Germline V lookup: CDR1 SGHVS, CDR2 FQNEAQ. The V gene end was trimmed by 5 bases and the J gene end by 2 bases; junction bases not matched to a gene: 9. There are 17 residues in the CDR3. CDR3 amino acids: CASSPHPTGGGNQPQHF. CDR3 coding DNA: TGTGCCAGCAGCCCGCACCCGACAGGGGGCGGCAATCAGCCCCAGCATTTT.

This clone was detected only once. The chain combines TRBV5-4 with TRBJ2-7; 7 positions match TRBD1. Germline CDR1 SGHNT, CDR2 YYREEE (reference sequence). The junction had 14 bases not matched to a gene; V was cut back by 5 bases and J by 0 bases. The CDR3 has 17 amino acids. For the CDR3, the DNA is TGTGCCAGCAGGTCATATACGAACAGGGGCCGCTCCTACGAGCAGTACTTC. This translates into CASRSYTNRGRSYEQYF.

The chain has TRBV28 and TRBJ2-2, with TRBD1 identical over 8 bases. CDR3 length: 14 amino acids. Germline V lookup: CDR1 MDHEN, CDR2 SYDVKM. Trimming took 3 bases from V and 9 from J; bases not matched to a gene: 6. CDR3 coding DNA: TGTGCCAGCAGTTTTCCCTCAGGGGGCAGGGAGCTGTTTTTT. It translates to CASSFPSGGRELFF.

V and J are TRBV28 and TRBJ2-3; D is unresolved. Germline CDR1 and CDR2: MDHEN and SYDVKM. The CDR3 contains 17 residues. V was trimmed by 3 bases and J by 2 bases, leaving 18 bases between them. CDR3 residues: CASSFLVNGGHTDTQYF. CDR3 nucleotide sequence: TGTGCCAGCAGTTTTTTAGTGAATGGCGGCCACACAGATACGCAGTATTTT.

This clone was recorded once. The chain couples TRBV28 to TRBJ2-5, with 12 bases fitting TRBD1. Per germline, CDR1 MDHEN and CDR2 SYDVKM. The CDR3 loop spans 15 amino acids. J lost 7 bases, V lost 7 bases, and 10 bases had no gene match. The CDR3: CASNSRDRGQVTQYF. CDR3 DNA sequence: TGTGCCAGCAACTCCCGGGACAGGGGGCAGGTGACCCAGTACTTC.

The rearrangement uses TRBV27 and TRBJ2-3; perhaps TRBD1 as D (6 bases). The germline V and J ends were trimmed by 5 bases and 4 bases, with 10 bases remaining between them. Per germline, CDR1 MNHEY and CDR2 SMNVEV (reference sequence). This CDR3 has 13 residues. This CDR3 is CASSTGFPDTQYF. The CDR3 coding sequence is TGTGCCAGCAGTACAGGGTTCCCAGATACGCAGTATTTT.

The V gene is TRBV7-9, the J gene TRBJ1-1; D ambiguous. The V end was cut by 5 bases, the J end by 6 bases, with 13 bases between. Germline values: CDR1 SEHNR, CDR2 FQNEAQ (reference sequence). The CDR3 loop spans 13 amino acids. In DNA form, the CDR3 reads TGTGCCAGCAGCCCGCGGGGTGATCCTGAAGCTTTCTTT. Encoded protein: CASSPRGDPEAFF.

The chain links TRBV28 to TRBJ2-7; D is possibly TRBD1 (7 bases). Trimming took off 8 bases at V and 4 bases at J, with 12 bases between the two ends. The CDR3 runs to 12 residues. CDR1 MDHEN and CDR2 SYDVKM come from the germline V gene. The CDR3 is CASGRDSYEQYF. The CDR3 nucleotides read TGTGCCAGCGGGCGGGACAGTTACGAGCAGTACTTC.

The chain combines TRBV7-8 with TRBJ1-1; 7 positions agree with TRBD1. CDR3 length equals 16 residues. The germline CDR1 and CDR2 sequences are SGHVS and FQNEAQ. Losses at the gene ends were 2 bases for V and 4 bases for J; bases not matched to a gene: 10. The CDR3 reads CASSLSHPGGGTEAFF. CDR3 DNA sequence: TGTGCCAGCAGCTTAAGTCACCCAGGGGGTGGCACTGAAGCTTTCTTT.

This clone appeared once. Written as DNA, the CDR3 is TGTGCCAGCAGCGTAGAGTCGCGTTCTGGAGCTTTCTTT. Its translation: CASSVESRSGAFF. The V call is TRBV9, the J call TRBJ1-1; D gene unclear. Germline CDR1 SGDLS, CDR2 YYNGEE. This CDR3 is 13 amino acids long. Trimming took off 0 bases at V and 10 bases at J, with 13 bases between the two ends.

V gene TRBV7-9 combines with J gene TRBJ2-3, with D perhaps being TRBD1 or TRBD2 (5 bases each). The ends were cut back, 0 bases at V and 4 bases at J, with 20 bases in the middle. This CDR3 region has 18 residues. Germline CDR1 and CDR2: SEHNR and FQNEAQ (reference sequence). The CDR3 loop is CASSLAVGRRRGADTQYF. The CDR3 DNA reads as TGTGCCAGCAGCTTAGCGGTGGGACGAAGGAGAGGAGCAGATACGCAGTATTTT.

The chain is built from TRBV9 and TRBJ2-3; 9 bases agree with TRBD1. V shed 3 bases and J 4 bases; nucleotides not matched to a gene: 6. The germline V gene encodes CDR1 SGDLS and CDR2 YYNGEE. The CDR3 is 15 amino acids. In DNA form, the CDR3 reads TGTGCCAGCAGCGGTTCGGGACAGGGCCCAGATACGCAGTATTTT. It translates to CASSGSGQGPDTQYF.

V and J are TRBV13 and TRBJ1-4; D ambiguous. This CDR3 region has 14 residues. CDR1 PRHDT and CDR2 FYEKMQ come from the germline V gene (reference sequence). The V end lost 7 bases, the J end lost 8 bases, and 17 bases lay between the germline ends. The CDR3 bases are TGTGCCAGCACAAAGGGTGGGCCCTACGAAAAACTGTTTTTT. Translation gives CASTKGGPYEKLFF.

This chain links TRBV29-1 with TRBJ1-1; the D gene is possibly TRBD1 (5 bases). V was clipped by 4 bases and J by 3 bases, with 15 bases between them. Germline V gene data show CDR1 as SQVTM and CDR2 as ANQGSEA. The CDR3 sequence is 14 residues long. The CDR3 reads CSVVGATLDTEAFF. The DNA of the CDR3 is TGCAGCGTTGTAGGGGCGACTTTGGACACTGAAGCTTTCTTT. The full variable domain, its missing parts supplied by reference TRBV29-1 and TRBJ1-1, is SAVISQKPSRDICQRGTSLTIQCQVDSQVTMMFWYRQQPGQSLTLIATANQGSEATYESGFVIDKFPISRPNLTFSTLTVSNMSPEDSSIYLCSVVGATLDTEAFFGQGTRLTVV.

The chain recombines TRBV29-1 with TRBJ2-3; D remains ambiguous. V lost 7 bases, J lost 6 bases, and 14 bases lay in between. Germline V gene lookup returns CDR1 SQVTM and CDR2 ANQGSEA. The CDR3 runs to 12 residues. CDR3 loop: CSALGSIDTQYF. The DNA of the CDR3 is TGCAGCGCCTTAGGAAGTATCGATACGCAGTATTTT.

CDR3 nucleotides: TGTGCCAGCAGCGTATCAAATAAGCGGGACTCCTACAATGAGCAGTTCTTC. Translation gives CASSVSNKRDSYNEQFF. This sequence joins TRBV9 and TRBJ2-1; 7 positions agree with TRBD2. This CDR3 is built from 17 residues. Germline V gives CDR1 SGDLS, CDR2 YYNGEE. V trimming: 1 base; J trimming: 0 bases; junction bases outside the gene matches: 7.

This chain links TRBV11-2 with TRBJ2-3; tentatively, D is TRBD1 or TRBD2 (5 bases each). The CDR3 length is 15 residues. Trimming pared 5 bases from V and 1 base from J, leaving 13 bases between. In germline, CDR1 is SGHAT, CDR2 FQNNGV. Here the CDR3 reads CASSVGRGRTDTQYF. As DNA, the CDR3 is TGTGCCAGCAGCGTAGGCCGGGGCCGCACAGATACGCAGTATTTT.

For the CDR3, the DNA is TGTGCCAGCAGGACCCAGGGAGGCTATAATTCACCCCTCCACTTT. Protein product: CASRTQGGYNSPLHF. The V call is TRBV6-5, the J call TRBJ1-6; D may be TRBD1 (5 bases). V lost 6 bases and J lost 3, with 12 bases in between. The CDR3 is 15 residues long. Per germline, CDR1 MNHEY and CDR2 SVGAGI.

V and J are TRBV27 and TRBJ2-5; tentatively, D is TRBD1 (6 bases). The J call may be faulty, since TRBJ2-7 better matches the DNA end. CDR1 and CDR2 from the germline V gene are MNHEY and SMNVEV (reference sequence). This CDR3 is 13 amino acids long. This CDR3 is CASSFGTTYEQYF. In nucleotides, the CDR3 is TGTGCCAGCAGTTTCGGGACAACCTACGAGCAGTACTTC.

This clone was seen only once. The chain is built from TRBV19 and TRBJ1-3; no reliable D call. V shed 5 bases and J shed 0 bases, with 8 bases lying between them. This CDR3 comprises 14 residues. Germline V CDR1 and CDR2: LNHDA, SQIVND (reference sequence). The CDR3, as DNA: TGTGCCAGTAGTTTCTCGGGCTCTGGAAACACCATATATTTT. It encodes CASSFSGSGNTIYF.

The chain recombines TRBV4-3 with TRBJ1-1; D is undetermined. The CDR3 totals 13 residues. CDR1 is LGHNA, CDR2 YSLEER, per germline. V was pared by 0 bases and J by 8 bases, with 10 bases between. The CDR3 DNA reads as TGCGCCAGCAGCCAAGATCTGGTCTTGGAAGCTTTCTTT. This codes for CASSQDLVLEAFF.

The chain is built from TRBV28 and TRBJ2-7; 15 nucleotides line up with TRBD2. V shed 1 base, J shed 1 base, and the junction held 2 bases outside the gene matches. There are 17 residues in the CDR3. The V gene's germline CDR1 is MDHEN and CDR2 SYDVKM. The CDR3 coding sequence is TGTGCCAGCAGTTTATTCGGGACTAGCGGGAGGTCCTACGAGCAGTACTTC. Translated, it gives CASSLFGTSGRSYEQYF. The full variable domain, in which reference TRBV28 and TRBJ2-7 provide the parts outside the CDR3, is DVKVTQSSRYLVKRTGEKVFLECVQDMDHENMFWYRQDPGLGLRLIYFSYDVKMKEKGDIPEGYSVSREKKERFSLILESASTNQTSMYLCASSLFGTSGRSYEQYFGPGTRLTVT.

The V gene is TRBV5-1, the J gene TRBJ2-4; 7 bases align to TRBD1. This CDR3 region has 17 residues. Germline V gene data show CDR1 as SGHRS and CDR2 as YFSETQ. Trimming at V came to 4 bases and at J to 8 bases, leaving 18 bases not matched to a gene. Here the CDR3 reads CASSGESRGGRNYIQYF. DNA of the CDR3: TGCGCCAGCAGCGGGGAATCGCGAGGGGGCAGGAACTACATTCAGTACTTC.

V usage is TRBV7-6 and J usage is TRBJ2-7, with D perhaps given as TRBD1 or TRBD2 (5 bases each). The CDR3 loop spans 16 amino acids. Germline V gene data show CDR1 as SGHVS and CDR2 as FNYEAQ. V was trimmed by 1 base and J by 3 bases, leaving 16 bases between them. CDR3 nucleotide sequence: TGTGCCAGCAGCTTAGGGCTCCGGGACCACCGCTACGAGCAGTACTTC. Translating gives CASSLGLRDHRYEQYF. The full variable domain, with the rest looked up from reference TRBV7-6 and TRBJ2-7, is GAGVSQSPRYKVTKRGQDVALRCDPISGHVSLYWYRQALGQGPEFLTYFNYEAQQDKSGLPNDRFSAERPEGSISTLTIQRTEQRDSAMYRCASSLGLRDHRYEQYFGPGTRLTVT.